This T cell receptor (beta chain) was identified during a study of blood T cell repertoires in COVID-19. Study overall: The cDNA or gDNA used as material had been derived from T cells, B-cell-depleted T cells, or PBMCs.

In the source study's methods: Amplification of reference gene primers was used by the study to estimate nucleated cell counts. Data came from immunoSEQ multiplex PCR; TCRdb stores just in-frame clones and leaves some out. V, J and clone size are taken as reported in that table, and D and trimming were inferred from the DNA itself. The sample records more than 14,000 clones, 85% to 95% being singletons. Germline CDR1 reads KGHSH; CDR2 reads LQKENI. The CDR3 sequence is 13 residues long. The V end was cut by 3 bases, the J end by 10 bases, with 13 bases between. The chain combines TRBV18 with TRBJ2-1, with D possibly matching TRBD1 (5 bases). This receptor was taken from a human donor with active COVID-19. The donor label of this sample is uncertain. Material for sequencing was peripheral blood. The CDR3: CASSPARDREQFF. The CDR3 nucleotides read TGTGCCAGCTCACCCGCCAGGGATCGGGAGCAGTTCTTC.